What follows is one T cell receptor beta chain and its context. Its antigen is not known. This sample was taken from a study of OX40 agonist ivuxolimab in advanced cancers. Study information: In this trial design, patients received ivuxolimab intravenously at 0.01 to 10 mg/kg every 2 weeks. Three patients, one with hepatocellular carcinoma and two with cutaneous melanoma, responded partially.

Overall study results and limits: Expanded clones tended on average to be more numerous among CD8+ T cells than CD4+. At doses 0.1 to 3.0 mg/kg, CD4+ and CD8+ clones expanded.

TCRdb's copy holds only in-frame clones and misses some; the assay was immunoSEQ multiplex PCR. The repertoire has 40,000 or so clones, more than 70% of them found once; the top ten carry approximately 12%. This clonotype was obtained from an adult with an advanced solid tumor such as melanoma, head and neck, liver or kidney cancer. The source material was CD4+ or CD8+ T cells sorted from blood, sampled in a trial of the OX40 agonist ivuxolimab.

This chain's CDR3 is CASSNGYNEQFF. The CDR3 DNA reads TGTGCCAGCAGTAACGGATACAATGAGCAGTTCTTC. V gene TRBV7-9 combines with J gene TRBJ2-1, with D hard to call. Germline V gives CDR1 SEHNR, CDR2 FQNEAQ (reference sequence). CDR3 length equals 12 residues. The V and J ends lost 6 bases and 4 bases respectively, with 7 bases between them.